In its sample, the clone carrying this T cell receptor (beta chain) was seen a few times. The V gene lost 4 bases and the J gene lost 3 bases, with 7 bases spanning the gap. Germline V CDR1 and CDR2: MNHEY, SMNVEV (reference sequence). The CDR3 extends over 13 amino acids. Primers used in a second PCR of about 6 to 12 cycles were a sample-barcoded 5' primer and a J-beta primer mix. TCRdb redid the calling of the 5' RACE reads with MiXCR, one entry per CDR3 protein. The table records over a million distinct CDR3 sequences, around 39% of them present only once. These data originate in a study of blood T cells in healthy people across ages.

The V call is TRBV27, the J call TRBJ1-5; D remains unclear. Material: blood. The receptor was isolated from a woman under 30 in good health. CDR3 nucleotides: TGTGCCAGCAGTTGGCAGAACAATCAGCCCCAGCATTTT. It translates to CASSWQNNQPQHF.